Included here is one T cell receptor (beta chain) sequence, with context. The antigen is not known. The sample comes from a study of cytomegalovirus exposure and HLA in healthy donors. The germline V gene has CDR1 SGHNT and CDR2 YYREEE (reference sequence). Trimming removed 3 bases from V and 11 bases from J, with 32 bases in between. The CDR3 length is 18 residues. The primer mix had 60 Vbeta and 13 Jbeta primers. Measured with immunoSEQ multiplex PCR; TCRdb has only the in-frame clones, and not every one. The sample lists some 130,000 clones, 76% occurring once. Regarding the study as a whole: The authors later found HLA-associated TCR beta chains more clonally expanded than equally common others.

The chain couples TRBV5-4 to TRBJ1-1; D not certain. The source of this sequence is a man aged 35-49 years in good health and CMV-seronegative. Sequencing was done on a sample of PBMCs. The CDR3 DNA follows: TGTGCCAGCAGCTCGGAGGGCAGCGCCACTTTCGATCAGAGGTGGGCTTTCTTT. Its translation is CASSSEGSATFDQRWAFF.